The sequence of this T cell receptor (beta chain) was determined in a study of blood T cell repertoires in COVID-19. Study summary: The United States, Italy and Spain supplied acute and convalescent COVID-19 samples.

TCRdb's copy holds only in-frame clones and misses some; the assay was immunoSEQ multiplex PCR. The data show approximately 350,000 clones, around 90% seen once. This CDR3 is built from 15 residues. The V and J ends lost 2 bases and 5 bases respectively, with 13 bases between them. The germline CDR1 and CDR2 sequences are SGHVS and FQNEAQ. Material: peripheral blood. The clonotype comes from a man aged 40-55 years with acute or convalescent COVID-19. The chain is built from TRBV7-8 and TRBJ1-5; D call uncertain. The CDR3 loop reads CASSLRTTRDQPQHF. The CDR3 DNA sequence: TGTGCCAGCAGCTTACGGACTACGAGGGATCAGCCCCAGCATTTT.